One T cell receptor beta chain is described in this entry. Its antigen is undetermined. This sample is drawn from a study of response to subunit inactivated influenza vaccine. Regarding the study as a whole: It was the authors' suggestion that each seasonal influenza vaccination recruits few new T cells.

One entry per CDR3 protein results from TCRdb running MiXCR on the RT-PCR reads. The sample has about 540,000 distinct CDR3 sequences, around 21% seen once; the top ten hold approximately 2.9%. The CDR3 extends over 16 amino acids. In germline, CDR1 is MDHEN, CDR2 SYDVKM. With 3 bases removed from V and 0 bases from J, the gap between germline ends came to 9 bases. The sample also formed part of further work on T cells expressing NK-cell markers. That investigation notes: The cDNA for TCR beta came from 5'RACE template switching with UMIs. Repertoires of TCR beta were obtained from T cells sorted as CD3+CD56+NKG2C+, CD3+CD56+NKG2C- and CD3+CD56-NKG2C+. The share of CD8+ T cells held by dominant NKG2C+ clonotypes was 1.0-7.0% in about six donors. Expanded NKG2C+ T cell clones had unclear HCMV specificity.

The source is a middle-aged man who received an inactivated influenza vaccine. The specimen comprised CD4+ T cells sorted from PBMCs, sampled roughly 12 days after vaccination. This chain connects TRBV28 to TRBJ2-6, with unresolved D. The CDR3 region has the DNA TGTGCCAGCAGTTTTTTGGGAAACTCTGGGGCCAACGTCCTGACTTTC. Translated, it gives CASSFLGNSGANVLTF. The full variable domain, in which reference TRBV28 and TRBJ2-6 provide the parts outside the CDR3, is DVKVTQSSRYLVKRTGEKVFLECVQDMDHENMFWYRQDPGLGLRLIYFSYDVKMKEKGDIPEGYSVSREKKERFSLILESASTNQTSMYLCASSFLGNSGANVLTFGAGSRLTVL.